This T cell receptor beta chain was profiled in a study of blood T cells in healthy people across ages (dated by TCRdb to between 2015 and 2017). Background on the whole study: In model experiments, roughly one uniquely barcoded TCR beta cDNA molecule per two T cells was captured by template switching. To track age-related changes in TCR beta repertoire diversity, the study relied on deep sequencing normalized with unique cDNA molecular identifiers. The donors were split into four age groups: young (average around 16 years), middle-aged (around 37), aged (approximately 60) and long-lived (roughly 77). To avoid experimental bias, donors of different ages were spread randomly across the sequencing lanes. Using the same blood draw, the study looked at two additional independent replicas of 1 million unique cDNA reads for two donors, one aged 18 to 30 and the other aged 80 or older. The paper's findings and limits, for the study overall: Observed TCR beta diversity correlated strongly with the percentage of naive T cells measured by flow cytometry. Observed TCR beta diversity per million T cells fell roughly linearly with age, and a significant reduction was already apparent by age about 36. Compared with the aged group, the long-lived group had more naive CD4+ T cells, fewer expanded clones and increased TCR diversity, suggesting age selection. Total diversity estimates from one million sequenced T cells were considered lower bounds and underestimates. Because profiling used bulk unsorted PBMCs, naive and antigen-experienced compartments could not be compared conclusively. The CMV infection status of donors was not known, potentially confounding age-related changes in expanded clonotypes.

Libraries were built with 5' RACE. The sequencer listed for this sample is Illumina HiSeq 2500. A second PCR of roughly 7 to 11 cycles was performed with a sample-barcoded 5' primer and a J-beta primer mix. Each TCR beta cDNA molecule received a unique molecular identifier from a template-switch 5' adaptor carrying 12 random nucleotides. At least 2.5 million CDR3-containing paired-end reads were obtained from each sample. The Mint cDNA synthesis kit, primed by a TRBC-specific oligonucleotide, was used to synthesize first-strand cDNA from all RNA. Following uracil-DNA glycosylase treatment, a first 18-cycle PCR with universal primers M1SS and BC2_uni_R was performed on all cDNA. From the authors' description of their analysis: Each sample was normalized by randomly selecting 1 million high-quality reads, each carrying a distinct molecular identifier. Instead of being binned into consensus sequences, reads with shared molecular identifiers were discarded. MiTCR, with a Q25 quality threshold and the strictest error-elimination algorithm, was used for CDR3 identification, clonotype clustering and error correction. A nonparametric unseen species model with Euler transformation was used to estimate lower-bound total TCR beta diversity. Using fastp at Q25 and MiXCR, TCRdb reprocessed the public reads and kept productive beta chains. All rows with the same CDR3 protein become a single entry with the most common DNA and genes. TCRdb's processing, not the authors', yielded these V and J calls. The sample table contains approximately 850,000 distinct CDR3 sequences; only one count was recorded for more than 45% of them. Roughly 20% of the sample goes to the ten largest clones.

The donors were roughly 38 Caucasian individuals from Russia, aged about 6 to 100 years, who were systemically healthy. Around 10 milliliters of peripheral blood were drawn from each donor into EDTA-treated Vacutainer tubes. Ficoll-Paque density-gradient centrifugation was used to isolate PBMCs, with at least 7 million per sample. Total RNA was extracted from PBMCs with Trizol reagent, with at least 6 micrograms obtained per sample. For every donor, an aliquot of PBMCs went through flow cytometry to measure the percentages of naive CD45RAhigh/CD27high T cells. Per the germline V gene, SGHRS is the CDR1 and YFSETQ is the CDR2. V is pared back by 4 bases and J by 3 bases, with 7 bases lying between the germline termini. From the cysteine up to the phenylalanine, the CDR3 has a length of 12 residues. Only CDR3 DNA is held: 36 bases, read in frame from base 1. Worth noting for this clonotype: Its antigen remains undetermined. No clone much larger than this one lies a single base away; base qualities are absent.

The chain employs TRBV5-1 and TRBJ1-1; no confident D gene assignment can be made. The sequence came from a young man in good health. Sample: blood. The CDR3 protein sequence reads: CASSLSHTEAFF. The nucleotide sequence reads TGCGCCAGCAGCCTGAGTCACACTGAAGCTTTCTTT.